The T cell receptor (beta chain) described here comes from a study of cytomegalovirus exposure and HLA in healthy donors. Notes on the study in general: Most subjects' HLA-A and HLA-B alleles were reportedly predicted from TCR beta sequences. Segments of the TCR beta V type were, in most cases, productive about 87% or about 30% of the time in an earlier analysis. In a later analysis, donors in an Asian-associated ancestry cluster reportedly had fewer N-insertions in productive TCRs than the cohort mean.

The PCR ran on 60 Vbeta and 13 Jbeta primers. Some clones are missing from TCRdb's copy, which holds only in-frame ones; the method was immunoSEQ multiplex PCR. The sample has 160,000 or so clones, about 78% seen once. Points on this clone: As yet, its antigen is unknown.

Unmatched junction bases numbered 15, after V lost 7 bases and J lost 2 bases. CDR1 SQVTM and CDR2 ANQGSEA come from the germline V gene. The CDR3 loop spans 16 amino acids. This receptor was taken from a man aged 35 to 55 in good health and CMV-seronegative. This chain joins TRBV29-1 and TRBJ1-2; 8 nucleotides align to TRBD1. The specimen sequenced was PBMCs. The CDR3 sequence: CSAEGNRRQGNYGYTF. The CDR3 DNA reads as TGCAGCGCCGAGGGTAATCGGAGACAGGGGAACTATGGCTACACCTTC.